This TCR beta chain was sequenced for a study of identical twins. Study-wide findings and caveats: Donors were not followed over many years; analysis was cross-sectional. Out-of-frame alpha sequences shared by twins showed excess low generation probability.

TCRdb re-called the 5' RACE reads through MiXCR, storing one row per CDR3 protein. Among 600,000 to 800,000 distinct CDR3 sequences listed, 21% were seen once. The CDR3 runs 15 residues. V was pared by 3 bases and J by 8 bases, with 7 bases of the junction left unmatched. Per germline, CDR1 DFQATT and CDR2 SNEGSKA (reference sequence). This clonotype was seen a handful of times. What it binds is not known. The data were also submitted as part of a second study, on T cells expressing NK-cell markers. That source reports: Eight donors were sequenced, of whom seven were HCMV-seropositive, while the remaining one was HCMV-seronegative. NKG2C+ dominant clonotype frequencies in five to seven donors were 1.0-7.0% of CD8+ T cells.

This clonotype was obtained from a woman aged 18-29 years in good health. The specimen was PBMCs. V usage is TRBV20-1 and J usage is TRBJ2-1; 13 bases agree with TRBD2. The chain's CDR3 is CSASGGLAGTDEQFF. CDR3 in DNA: TGCAGTGCTAGTGGGGGACTAGCGGGGACCGATGAGCAGTTCTTC.